The clone carrying this TCR beta chain was counted ten times or more. Its antigen is unknown. The source of the sample is a study of regulatory T cells in long-lasting Graves disease. Study-wide context: Over-5-year antithyroid drug use with positive TSH receptor antibodies defined persistent Graves' disease in the study.

Germline lookup yields CDR1 SGHTA and CDR2 FQGNSA. This CDR3 is 12 amino acids long. V lost 3 bases, J lost 2 bases, and 5 bases lay in between. Researchers made TCR beta libraries by using iRepertoire HTBI primers and running Arm-PCR on CDR3 regions. From the multiplex PCR reads, TCRdb called clonotypes with MiXCR, one entry per CDR3 protein. Of about 470,000 distinct CDR3 sequences listed, about 20% are singletons. Time point described: persistent/refractory GD, antithyroid drugs over 5 years with positive TRAb. From PBMCs, RNA was extracted and then used to make the TCR library. Study-level results: Lower TCR diversity characterized persistent Graves' patients relative to newly diagnosed patients. Newly diagnosed disease favored TRBV20-1 and TRBJ2-1 over persistent disease.

This TCR was sampled from a female donor with Graves disease. Source: peripheral blood mononuclear cells (PBMCs), taken when the disease was refractory, from a patient treated with antithyroid drugs. J is TRBJ2-7 and V is TRBV7-2; D remains unclear. CDR3 nucleotide sequence: TGTGCCAGCAGCTTTATGGCCTACGAGCAGTACTTC. Its protein is CASSFMAYEQYF.